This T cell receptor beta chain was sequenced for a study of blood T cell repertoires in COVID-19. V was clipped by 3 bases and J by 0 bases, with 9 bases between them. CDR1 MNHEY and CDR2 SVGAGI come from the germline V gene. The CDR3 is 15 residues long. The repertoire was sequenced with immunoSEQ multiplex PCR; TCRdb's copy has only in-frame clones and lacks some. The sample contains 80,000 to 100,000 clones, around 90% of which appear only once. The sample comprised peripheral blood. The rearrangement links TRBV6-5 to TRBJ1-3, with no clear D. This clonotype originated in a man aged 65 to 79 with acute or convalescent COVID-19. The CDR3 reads CASSYTSSSGNTIYF. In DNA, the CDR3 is TGTGCCAGCAGTTATACATCCTCCTCTGGAAACACCATATATTTT.